This TCR beta chain appears in the sequencing data of a study of blood T cell repertoires in COVID-19. Study background: In each case, the material was cDNA or gDNA derived from T cells, B-cell-depleted T cells, or PBMCs.

In the original analysis: How many nucleated cells were present was estimated from reference gene primer amplification. TCRdb's table, derived via immunoSEQ multiplex PCR, lists solely in-frame clones and lacks some. D and trimming come from the DNA, and the V and J calls and clone size come from that table. The table shows more than 200,000 clones, with 82% occurring only once. Germline CDR1 and CDR2: SGHAT and FQDESV (reference sequence). V shed 4 bases and J shed 1 base, with 10 bases lying between them. This CDR3 is 15 amino acids long. Followed longitudinally, the Seattle patients had been enrolled during active infection.

The rearrangement links TRBV11-1 to TRBJ1-4; D gene unclear. Source material: peripheral blood. The sequence was obtained from a woman older than 75 with COVID-19, enrolled during active disease. The CDR3 spells CASSSSQETNEKLFF. Written as DNA, the CDR3 is TGTGCCAGCAGCTCTAGCCAGGAAACTAATGAAAAACTGTTTTTT.